The 23 T cell receptor beta chains below come from one sample, sequenced in a study of metastatic and nonmetastatic thyroid tumors. TCRdb ran MiXCR on the PCR reads. The sample records around 12,000 clones, 9.5% to 13% being singletons. Thyroid surgery had not been preceded by any treatment in any patient. The material sequenced was blood. Every receptor here comes from a female donor with papillary thyroid cancer or a benign thyroid nodule (not recorded which). Some clones in this sample may be carry-over from other donors' samples.

This clone was recorded at least ten times. The chain recombines TRBV9 with TRBJ1-1; no firm D call. This CDR3 region has 12 residues. V gave up 3 bases and J gave up 4 bases, with 7 bases separating them. Germline lookup yields CDR1 SGDLS and CDR2 YYNGEE. CDR3 nucleotides: TGTGCCAGCAGCGGAACGAGCACTGAAGCTTTCTTT. This codes for CASSGTSTEAFF.

This clone was observed many times. V gene TRBV4-1 combines with J gene TRBJ1-1; D call uncertain. V was trimmed by 0 bases and J by 12 bases, leaving 17 bases between them. This CDR3 has 14 residues. CDR1 MGHRA and CDR2 YSYEKL come from the germline V gene. This chain's CDR3 is CASSQDQRETRTFF. The CDR3 DNA sequence: TGCGCCAGCAGCCAAGATCAAAGGGAAACCAGGACTTTCTTT.

This clone counts as medium-sized. The chain links TRBV28 to TRBJ1-2; TRBD1 aligns across 8 bases. Trimming cost V 6 bases and J 0 bases; bases outside gene matches: 6. The germline V gene encodes CDR1 MDHEN and CDR2 SYDVKM. The CDR3 has 15 residues. CDR3 sequence reads: CASRKLGQANYGYTF. In DNA form, the CDR3 reads TGTGCCAGCAGAAAGTTGGGACAGGCTAACTATGGCTACACCTTC.

There are many counts of this clone. The rearrangement joins TRBV3-1 to TRBJ1-3, with D possibly TRBD1 on 5 matching bases. V lost 4 bases and J lost 6, with 13 bases in between. The germline gives CDR1 LGHDT, CDR2 YNNKEL (reference sequence). The CDR3 loop spans 14 amino acids. The CDR3 sequence: CASSPIGGENTIYF. CDR3 nucleotide sequence: TGTGCCAGCAGCCCCATTGGGGGGGAAAACACCATATATTTT.

Worth noting for this clone: This may be a read error: a much more frequent sequence differs by one nucleotide. The rearrangement uses TRBV5-1 and TRBJ2-1; D gene ambiguous. Per the germline V gene, CDR1 is SGHRS and CDR2 is YFSETQ. The CDR3 is made up of 14 amino acids. V was trimmed by 3 bases and J by 7 bases, leaving 14 bases between them. CDR3 nucleotide sequence: TGCGCCAGCAGCTCTGACGCTTTGATTAATGAGCAGTTCTTC. Protein product: CASSSDALINEQFF.

In this sample, this clone turned up many times. The V and J genes are TRBV20-1 and TRBJ1-2, with TRBD1 matching over 11 bases. The CDR3 is 15 amino acids. Trimming took 3 bases from V and 3 from J; bases not matched to a gene: 6. Germline loops: CDR1 DFQATT, CDR2 SNEGSKA (reference sequence). In DNA, the CDR3 is TGCAGTGCTAGTTTGGGACAGGGGGTAGACTATGGCTACACCTTC. Protein sequence: CSASLGQGVDYGYTF.

This clone showed up just a few times. This chain connects TRBV24-1 to TRBJ2-3; a possible D gene is TRBD2 (7 bases). The germline V and J ends were trimmed by 12 bases and 3 bases, with 15 bases remaining between them. Germline assignment: CDR1 KGHDR and CDR2 SFDVKD. The CDR3 is 13 residues long. CDR3: CAARGGSTDTQYF. Written as DNA, the CDR3 is TGTGCCGCGAGGGGGGGAAGTACAGATACGCAGTATTTT.

This clone was recorded at least ten times. The gene calls are TRBV5-1 and TRBJ1-5, with 12 bases aligning to TRBD1. The CDR3 runs 16 residues. V lost 4 bases and J lost 3; bases outside the gene matches: 5. Looked up from germline, CDR1 is SGHRS and CDR2 is YFSETQ. The CDR3 DNA sequence: TGCGCCAGCAGCCCGGGACAGGGGGCTGCCAATCAGCCCCAGCATTTT. Its protein is CASSPGQGAANQPQHF.

V and J are TRBV28 and TRBJ1-6; D unclear. The CDR3 runs to 14 residues. Germline loops: CDR1 MDHEN, CDR2 SYDVKM. Trimming removed 11 bases at V and 5 bases at J, with 16 bases between. This CDR3 reads CAGSLRGNNSPLHF. In nucleotides, the CDR3 is TGTGCCGGGAGTTTACGGGGTAATAATTCACCCCTCCACTTT.

This clone was recorded at least ten times. DNA of the CDR3: TGTGCCAGCAGCCCGGGACAGCCCGGGGAGCTGTTTTTT. It specifies CASSPGQPGELFF. V usage is TRBV7-3 and J usage is TRBJ2-2, with 7 bases matching TRBD1. V lost 5 bases, J lost 6 bases, and 3 bases stayed unmatched. Germline V gene lookup returns CDR1 SGHTA and CDR2 FQGTGA. The CDR3 consists of 13 residues. Full variable domain (remainder filled in from reference TRBV7-3 and TRBJ2-2): GAGVSQTPSNKVTEKGKYVELRCDPISGHTALYWYRQSLGQGPEFLIYFQGTGAADDSGLPNDRFFAVRPEGSVSTLKIQRTERGDSAVYLCASSPGQPGELFFGEGSRLTVL.

This clone has a count of ten or more. The chain joins TRBV11-2 to TRBJ2-3; 7 bases are a match to TRBD1. V lost 5 bases to trimming and J lost 3 bases; unmatched junction nucleotides: 11. CDR3 length equals 16 residues. Germline CDR1 is SGHAT and CDR2 is FQNNGV. DNA of the CDR3: TGTGCCAGCAGCCTCATCTCAGGGGACAGAACAGATACGCAGTATTTT. Translated: CASSLISGDRTDTQYF.

This clone was counted at least ten times. The CDR3 coding sequence is TGCAGTGCCGGACTAGCGGGGGCCTACGAGCAGTACTTC. It encodes CSAGLAGAYEQYF. The chain carries TRBV20-1 and TRBJ2-7; 13 bases fit TRBD2. The CDR3 runs 13 residues. Germline values: CDR1 DFQATT, CDR2 SNEGSKA (reference sequence). V lost 6 bases, J lost 2 bases, and 1 base stayed unmatched.

V gene TRBV28 combines with J gene TRBJ2-1; 9 bases agree with TRBD2. V gave up 11 bases and J gave up 5 bases; unmatched junction bases: 10. There are 14 residues in the CDR3. Germline assignment: CDR1 MDHEN and CDR2 SYDVKM. This CDR3 is CAVPTSGFNNEQFF. As DNA, the CDR3 is TGTGCCGTCCCAACTAGCGGGTTTAACAATGAGCAGTTCTTC.

This clone was counted many times. CDR3 residues: CASSTSPLGQNGAFF. Written as DNA, the CDR3 is TGTGCCAGTAGTACAAGCCCCCTCGGACAGAACGGAGCTTTCTTT. V gene TRBV19 combines with J gene TRBJ1-1, with a possible D match to TRBD1 (6 bases). The CDR3 has 15 amino acids. The germline V gene encodes CDR1 LNHDA and CDR2 SQIVND (reference sequence). V lost 4 bases and J 10 bases, leaving 22 bases between the germline ends.

By its share, this clone is medium-sized. CDR3 in DNA: TGTGCCAGCAGGGACAGGGTAGATGGCTACACCTTC. It codes for CASRDRVDGYTF. The chain employs TRBV11-2 and TRBJ1-2; 8 bases fit TRBD1. Germline CDR1 and CDR2: SGHAT and FQNNGV. The V gene end was trimmed by 6 bases and the J gene end by 6 bases; junction bases not matched to a gene: 3. This CDR3 has 12 residues. Complete variable domain (other parts from reference TRBV11-2 and TRBJ1-2): EAGVAQSPRYKIIEKRQSVAFWCNPISGHATLYWYQQILGQGPKLLIQFQNNGVVDDSQLPKDRFSAERLKGVDSTLKIQPAKLEDSAVYLCASRDRVDGYTFGSGTRLTVV.

This clone was detected ten times or more. This chain uses TRBV4-2 with TRBJ2-5; perhaps TRBD1 as D (6 bases). The V gene lost 2 bases and the J gene lost 4 bases, with 14 bases spanning the gap. The length of the CDR3 is 15 residues. Germline CDR1 reads LGHNA; CDR2 reads YNFKEQ. The CDR3 bases are TGTGCCAGCAGCCAAAACAGGGATGGGGGAGAGACCCAGTACTTC. This sequence encodes CASSQNRDGGETQYF.

As regards this clone: At one boundary the junction diverges from the germline segment, which might be a read error. The gene calls are TRBV10-3 and TRBJ2-7; TRBD1 matches at 7 bases. CDR1 and CDR2 from the germline V gene are ENHRY and SYGVKD. The CDR3 contains 14 residues. The CDR3 reads CSISEKGAAYEQYF. CDR3 in DNA: TGTTCCATCAGTGAGAAGGGGGCCGCGTACGAGCAGTACTTC.

This clone was found many times. The chain joins TRBV6-4 to TRBJ2-3; 10 positions match TRBD2. Trimming removed 0 bases from V and 0 bases from J; junction bases left unmatched: 0. The V gene's germline CDR1 is MRHNA and CDR2 SNTAGT. The CDR3 runs 16 residues. The chain's CDR3 is CASSDSSGGSTDTQYF. The CDR3, as DNA: TGTGCCAGCAGTGACTCTAGCGGGGGGAGCACAGATACGCAGTATTTT.

This clone was counted at least ten times. V and J are TRBV11-1 and TRBJ1-2, with D tentatively TRBD1 (6 bases). Looked up from germline, CDR1 is SGHAT and CDR2 is FQDESV (reference sequence). This CDR3 comprises 17 residues. V was cut by 5 bases and J by 5 bases, with 24 bases left in between. The DNA of the CDR3 is TGTGCCAGCAGCCACGGGCCCAGGGGCGAAGGTACTTATGGCTACACCTTC. The encoded protein is CASSHGPRGEGTYGYTF.

This clone was observed many times. The genes are TRBV20-1 and TRBJ2-7; TRBD2 aligns across 13 bases. CDR3 size: 15 residues. V lost 8 bases to trimming and J lost 6 bases; unmatched junction nucleotides: 13. Germline CDR1 DFQATT, CDR2 SNEGSKA (reference sequence). The CDR3 nucleotides read TGCAGTTCTTCCGGGACTAGCGGGACAGGATTCGAGCAGTACTTC. Residues: CSSSGTSGTGFEQYF.

This clone was seen a few times. This CDR3 reads CASSDSKGQGAINYGYTF. The CDR3 nucleotides read TGTGCCAGCAGTGACTCGAAGGGACAGGGGGCTATTAACTATGGCTACACCTTC. The chain joins TRBV6-4 to TRBJ1-2, with 12 nucleotides matching TRBD1. The trim removed 0 bases at V and 1 base at J, leaving 6 bases unmatched. This CDR3 comprises 18 residues. The germline gives CDR1 MRHNA, CDR2 SNTAGT.

By share of the sample, this clone is medium-sized. The rearrangement links TRBV6-5 to TRBJ2-1; no clear D gene. Germline loops: CDR1 MNHEY, CDR2 SVGAGI. The CDR3 runs 13 residues. V was cut by 0 bases and J by 7 bases, with 7 bases left in between. The CDR3: CASSYSGWNEQFF. For the CDR3, the DNA is TGTGCCAGCAGTTACTCGGGTTGGAATGAGCAGTTCTTC.

The table lists this clone with many counts. The chain couples TRBV5-4 to TRBJ2-3; D not resolved. V was trimmed by 0 bases and J by 6 bases, leaving 17 bases between them. This CDR3 is built from 16 residues. CDR1 is SGHNT and CDR2 is YYREEE in the germline V gene (reference sequence). CDR3 in DNA: TGTGCCAGCAGCTTGGCGCCTGGCGGCGCTTCTGATACGCAGTATTTT. Translation: CASSLAPGGASDTQYF.